The source of this T cell receptor (beta chain) is a study of cytomegalovirus exposure and HLA in healthy donors. This CDR3 contains 15 residues. Per germline, CDR1 SGHTA and CDR2 FQGNSA. The V and J ends lost 4 bases and 7 bases, in that order; junction bases with no gene match: 11. With 60 Vbeta and 13 Jbeta primers, the PCR was carried out. Some clones are missing from TCRdb's copy, which holds only in-frame ones; the method was immunoSEQ multiplex PCR. The sample has roughly 160,000 clones, just under 80% seen once. The sequence came from a woman between 50 and 59 years old in good health and CMV-seropositive. The sequenced sample was PBMCs. The V gene is TRBV7-2, the J gene TRBJ2-7; 9 bases match TRBD2. CDR3 nucleotides: TGTGCCAGCAGCTCGGGGGCTAGCGGGATTTTGGAGCAGTACTTC. This translates into CASSSGASGILEQYF.